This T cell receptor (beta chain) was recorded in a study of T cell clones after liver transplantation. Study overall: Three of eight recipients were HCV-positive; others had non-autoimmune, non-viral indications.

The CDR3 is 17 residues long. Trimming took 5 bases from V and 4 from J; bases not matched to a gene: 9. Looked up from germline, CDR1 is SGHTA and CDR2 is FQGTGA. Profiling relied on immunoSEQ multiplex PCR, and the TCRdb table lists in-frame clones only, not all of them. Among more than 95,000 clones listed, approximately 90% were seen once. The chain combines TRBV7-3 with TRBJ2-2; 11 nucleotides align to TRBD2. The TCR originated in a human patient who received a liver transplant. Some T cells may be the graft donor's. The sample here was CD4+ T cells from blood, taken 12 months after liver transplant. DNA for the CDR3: TGTGCCAGCAGCCTCCGGCTGGGGACTAGCGGCACCGGGGAGCTGTTTTTT. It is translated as CASSLRLGTSGTGELFF.